A selection of T cell receptor beta chains follows, all from one sample in a study of cytomegalovirus exposure and HLA in healthy donors. Assay used: immunoSEQ multiplex PCR; TCRdb lists only in-frame clones, some missing. There are about 300,000 clones in the sample; about nine tenths occur only once, and 3% to 4% lies in the top ten. The sample was PBMCs. The receptors stem from a man between 35 and 55 years old in good health and CMV-seropositive. Both conserved end residues are part of each CDR3. D genes are given only for firm matches. The size of a clone is reported for some rows only, either as once, few or many, or as a class for expanded clones.

>TRBD1|TRBV18|-|15|TRBJ2-5
TGTGCCAGCTCACCCCGACGACAGGGCCAAGAGACCCAGTACTTC
CASSPRRQGQETQYF
>TRBD2|TRBV9|once|15|TRBJ2-1
TGTGCCAGCAGCGTAGAACTAGCGGGGAACAATGAGCAGTTCTTC
CASSVELAGNNEQFF
>-|TRBV28|-|16|TRBJ2-1
TGTGCCAGCAGTCCGTCCGGTGGGAGCTCCTACAATGAGCAGTTCTTC
CASSPSGGSSYNEQFF
>TRBD2|TRBV7-8|-|19|TRBJ2-1
TGTGCCAGCAGCTATCGGCTGATAGCGGGAGTGAACTCCTACAATGAGCAGTTCTTC
CASSYRLIAGVNSYNEQFF
>TRBD1|TRBV6-5|once|15|TRBJ1-2
TGTGCCAGCAGTTCCCCGGGACAGTTGAACTATGGCTACACCTTC
CASSSPGQLNYGYTF
>-|TRBV7-2|once|15|TRBJ2-7
TGTGCCAGCAGCTTAGCCAGGGGAAGCTCCTACGAGCAGTACTTC
CASSLARGSSYEQYF
>-|TRBV5-4|-|13|TRBJ2-1
TGTGCCAGCAGCTTGACAGGTTGGCATGAGCAGTTCTTC
CASSLTGWHEQFF
>TRBD2|TRBV19|-|13|TRBJ2-1
TGTGCCAGTATAGCGGGAGCGGGCTATGAGCAGTTCTTC
CASIAGAGYEQFF
>-|TRBV29-1|-|13|TRBJ2-5
TGCAGCGTTGAGAGGCAGGGTGTACAGACCCAGTACTTC
CSVERQGVQTQYF
>-|TRBV7-3|-|15|TRBJ2-7
TGTGCCAGCAGCCCCGGCGGACAGAGCTCCTACGAGCAGTACTTC
CASSPGGQSSYEQYF
>TRBD1|TRBV18|-|14|TRBJ2-5
TGTGCCAGCTCCCGAGGGACAGCCCAAGAGACCCAGTACTTC
CASSRGTAQETQYF
>-|TRBV4-3|few|14|TRBJ1-1
TGCGCCAGCAGCCAAGATCGAGGGAACACTGAAGCTTTCTTT
CASSQDRGNTEAFF
>-|TRBV7-9|-|15|TRBJ1-2
TGTGCCAGCAGCCTTACGCAGCAATGGGGGGACGGCTACACCTTC
CASSLTQQWGDGYTF
>TRBD2|TRBV5-6|-|17|TRBJ2-7
TGTGCCAGCAGCGGGCGGGGGGGGTTTCTCCCCCTCTCCGAGCAGTACTTC
CASSGRGGFLPLSEQYF
>TRBD1|TRBV28|-|15|TRBJ2-1
TGTGCCAGCAATTCAGGGGGCAGGTCCTACAATGAGCAGTTCTTC
CASNSGGRSYNEQFF
>-|TRBV2|-|15|TRBJ2-5
TGTGCCAGCAGTCCTCCGGGATTGTCACGGGAGACCCAGTACTTC
CASSPPGLSRETQYF
>-|TRBV27|-|17|TRBJ2-5
TGTGCCAGCAGTACATCAACACTGCTCACTAGGCCAGAGACCCAGTACTTC
CASSTSTLLTRPETQYF
>TRBD1|TRBV7-8|-|15|TRBJ1-2
TGTGCCAGCAGCTTAGAGGACAGGGGCACTTATGGCTACACCTTC
CASSLEDRGTYGYTF
>-|TRBV5-6|-|13|TRBJ2-3
TGTGCCAGCAGCTTGGGCGGGGCGAATACGCAGTATTTT
CASSLGGANTQYF
>-|TRBV20-1|-|11|TRBJ1-2
TGCAGTGCTAGAGTGGCCAGGGCCTACACCTTC
CSARVARAYTF
>-|TRBV10-1|few|16|TRBJ2-2
TGCGCCAGCAGTGAATGGACTGGGCGTAACACCGGGGAGCTGTTTTTT
CASSEWTGRNTGELFF
>TRBD2|TRBV10-3|-|17|TRBJ2-7
TGTGCCATCAGTGACCCTCCGGGGGGGGACGGGACGTACGAGCAGTACTTC
CAISDPPGGDGTYEQYF
>-|TRBV27|-|17|TRBJ1-5
TGTGCCAGCAGTTTATCTCCTCTTCAGCGGGACAATCAGCCCCAGCATTTT
CASSLSPLQRDNQPQHF
>-|TRBV9|-|14|TRBJ1-1
TGTGCCAGCAGCGTCACCCACCAGGGCACTGAAGCTTTCTTT
CASSVTHQGTEAFF
>-|TRBV6-5|-|14|TRBJ2-7
TGTGCCAGCAGTTACGCAGCGGTCACCTACGAGCAGTACTTC
CASSYAAVTYEQYF
>TRBD1|TRBV10-3|-|15|TRBJ2-7
TGTGCCATCCATCCAGGGGGACAGGGGGCGGGCGAGCAGTACTTC
CAIHPGGQGAGEQYF